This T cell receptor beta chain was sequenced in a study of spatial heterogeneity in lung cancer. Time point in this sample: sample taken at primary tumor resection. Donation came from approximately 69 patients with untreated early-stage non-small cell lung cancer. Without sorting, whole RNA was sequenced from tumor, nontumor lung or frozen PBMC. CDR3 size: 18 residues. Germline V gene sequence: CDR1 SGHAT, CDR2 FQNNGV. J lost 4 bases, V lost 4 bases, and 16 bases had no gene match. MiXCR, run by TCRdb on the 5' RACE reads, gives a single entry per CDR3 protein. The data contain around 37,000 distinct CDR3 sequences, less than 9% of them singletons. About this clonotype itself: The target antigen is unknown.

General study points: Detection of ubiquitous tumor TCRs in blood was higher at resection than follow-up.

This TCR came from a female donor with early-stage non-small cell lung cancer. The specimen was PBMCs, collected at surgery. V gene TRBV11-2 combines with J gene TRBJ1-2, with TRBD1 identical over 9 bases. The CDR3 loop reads CASSSPGTGLTIGYGYTF. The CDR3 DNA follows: TGTGCCAGCAGCTCCCCCGGGACAGGGCTTACCATCGGCTATGGCTACACCTTC.